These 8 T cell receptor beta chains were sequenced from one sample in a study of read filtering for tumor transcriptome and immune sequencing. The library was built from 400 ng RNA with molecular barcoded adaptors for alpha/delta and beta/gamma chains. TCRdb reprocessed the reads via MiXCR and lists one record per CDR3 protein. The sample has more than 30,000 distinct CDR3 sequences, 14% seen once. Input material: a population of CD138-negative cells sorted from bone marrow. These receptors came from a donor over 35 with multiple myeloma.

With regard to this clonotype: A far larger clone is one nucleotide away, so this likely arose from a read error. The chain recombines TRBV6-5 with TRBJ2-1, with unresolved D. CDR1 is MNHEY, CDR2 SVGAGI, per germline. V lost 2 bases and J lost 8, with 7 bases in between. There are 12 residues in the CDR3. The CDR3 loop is CASSYGSYEQFF. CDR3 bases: TGTGCCAGCAGTTACGGTTCATATGAGCAGTTCTTC.

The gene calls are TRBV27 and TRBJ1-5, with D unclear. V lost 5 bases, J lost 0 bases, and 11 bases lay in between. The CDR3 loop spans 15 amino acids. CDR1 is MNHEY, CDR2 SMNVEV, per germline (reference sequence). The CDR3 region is CASSGLGYSNQPQHF. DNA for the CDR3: TGTGCCAGCAGTGGGCTGGGGTATAGCAATCAGCCCCAGCATTTT.

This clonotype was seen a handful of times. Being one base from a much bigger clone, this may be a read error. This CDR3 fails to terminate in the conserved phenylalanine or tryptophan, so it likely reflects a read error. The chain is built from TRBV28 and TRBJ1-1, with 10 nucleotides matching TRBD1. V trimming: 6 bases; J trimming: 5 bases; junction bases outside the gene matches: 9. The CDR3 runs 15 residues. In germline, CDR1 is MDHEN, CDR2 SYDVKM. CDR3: CASSPTGGLWTEAFL. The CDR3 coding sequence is TGTGCCAGCAGCCCGACAGGGGGCCTGTGGACTGAAGCTTTCCTT.

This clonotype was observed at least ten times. Here the CDR3 DNA reads TGCAGCGCCCGACTCCTCACCAGCGAGACCCAGTACTTC. It encodes CSARLLTSETQYF. V gene TRBV29-1 combines with J gene TRBJ2-5; D is unclear. Trimming removed 7 bases at V and 5 bases at J, with 17 bases between. CDR1 and CDR2 from the germline V gene are SQVTM and ANQGSEA. The length of the CDR3 is 13 residues.

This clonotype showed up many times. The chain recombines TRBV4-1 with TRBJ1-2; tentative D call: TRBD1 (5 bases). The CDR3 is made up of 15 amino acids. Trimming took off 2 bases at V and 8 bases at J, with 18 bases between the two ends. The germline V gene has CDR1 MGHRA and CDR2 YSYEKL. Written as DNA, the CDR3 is TGCGCCAGCAGCCAAAGTTCTATGGGGCTAAAAGGCTACACCTTC. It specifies CASSQSSMGLKGYTF.

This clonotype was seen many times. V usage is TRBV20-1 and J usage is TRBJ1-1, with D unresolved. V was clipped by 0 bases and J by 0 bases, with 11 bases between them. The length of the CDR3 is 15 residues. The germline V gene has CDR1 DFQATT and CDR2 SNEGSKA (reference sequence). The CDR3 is CSARDHNFMNTEAFF. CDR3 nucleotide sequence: TGCAGTGCTAGAGATCATAACTTCATGAACACTGAAGCTTTCTTT.

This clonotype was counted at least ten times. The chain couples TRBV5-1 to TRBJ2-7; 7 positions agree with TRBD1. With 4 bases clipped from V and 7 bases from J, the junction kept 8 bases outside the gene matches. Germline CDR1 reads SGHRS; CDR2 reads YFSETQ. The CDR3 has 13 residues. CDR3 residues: CASSIDRAEEQYF. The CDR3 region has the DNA TGCGCCAGCAGCATTGACAGGGCGGAAGAGCAGTACTTC.

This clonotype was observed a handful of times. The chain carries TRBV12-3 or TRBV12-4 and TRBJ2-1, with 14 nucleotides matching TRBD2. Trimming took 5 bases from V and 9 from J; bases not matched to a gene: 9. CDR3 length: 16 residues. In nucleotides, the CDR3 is TGTGCCAGCAGTCCCCGACTAGCGGGGGGGCCCAGTGAGCAGTTCTTC. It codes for CASSPRLAGGPSEQFF.